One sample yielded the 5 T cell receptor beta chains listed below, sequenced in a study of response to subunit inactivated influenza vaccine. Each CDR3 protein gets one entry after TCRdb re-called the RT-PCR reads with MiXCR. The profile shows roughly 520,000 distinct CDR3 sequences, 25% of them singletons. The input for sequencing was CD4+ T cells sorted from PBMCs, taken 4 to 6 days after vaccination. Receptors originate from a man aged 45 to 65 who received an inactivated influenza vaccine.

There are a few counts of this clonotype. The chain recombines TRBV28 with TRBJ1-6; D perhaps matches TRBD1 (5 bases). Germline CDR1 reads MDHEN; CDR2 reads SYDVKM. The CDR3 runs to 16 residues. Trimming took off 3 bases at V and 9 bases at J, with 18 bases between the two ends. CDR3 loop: CASSFVGLGGRSPLHF. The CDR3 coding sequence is TGTGCCAGCAGTTTTGTAGGGCTCGGGGGACGTTCACCCCTCCACTTT. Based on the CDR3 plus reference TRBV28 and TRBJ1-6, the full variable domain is DVKVTQSSRYLVKRTGEKVFLECVQDMDHENMFWYRQDPGLGLRLIYFSYDVKMKEKGDIPEGYSVSREKKERFSLILESASTNQTSMYLCASSFVGLGGRSPLHFGNGTRLTVT.

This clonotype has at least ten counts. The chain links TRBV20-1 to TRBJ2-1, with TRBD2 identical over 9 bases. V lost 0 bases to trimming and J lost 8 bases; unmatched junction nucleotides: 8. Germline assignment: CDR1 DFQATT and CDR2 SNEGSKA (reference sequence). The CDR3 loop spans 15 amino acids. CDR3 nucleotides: TGCAGTGCTAGAGATGTAATAGCGGGAGTAGATGAGCAGTTCTTC. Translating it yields CSARDVIAGVDEQFF.

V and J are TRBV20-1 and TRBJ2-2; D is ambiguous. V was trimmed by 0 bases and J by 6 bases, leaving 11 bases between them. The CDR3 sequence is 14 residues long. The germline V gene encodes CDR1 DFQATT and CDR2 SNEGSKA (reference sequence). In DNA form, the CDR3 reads TGCAGTGCTAGAGATGGGAAGGGTGCCGGGGAGCTGTTTTTT. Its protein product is CSARDGKGAGELFF.

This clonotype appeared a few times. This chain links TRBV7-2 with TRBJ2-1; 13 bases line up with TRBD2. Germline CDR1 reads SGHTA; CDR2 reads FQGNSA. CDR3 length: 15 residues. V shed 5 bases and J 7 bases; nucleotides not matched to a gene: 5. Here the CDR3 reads CASSILAGGPNEQFF. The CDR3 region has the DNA TGTGCCAGCAGCATACTAGCGGGAGGGCCGAATGAGCAGTTCTTC.

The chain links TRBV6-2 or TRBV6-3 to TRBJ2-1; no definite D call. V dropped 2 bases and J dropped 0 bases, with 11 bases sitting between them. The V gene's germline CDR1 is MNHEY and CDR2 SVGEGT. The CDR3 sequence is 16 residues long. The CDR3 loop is CASSYGLRSSYNEQFF. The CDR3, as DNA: TGTGCCAGCAGTTACGGGCTACGGAGCTCCTACAATGAGCAGTTCTTC.